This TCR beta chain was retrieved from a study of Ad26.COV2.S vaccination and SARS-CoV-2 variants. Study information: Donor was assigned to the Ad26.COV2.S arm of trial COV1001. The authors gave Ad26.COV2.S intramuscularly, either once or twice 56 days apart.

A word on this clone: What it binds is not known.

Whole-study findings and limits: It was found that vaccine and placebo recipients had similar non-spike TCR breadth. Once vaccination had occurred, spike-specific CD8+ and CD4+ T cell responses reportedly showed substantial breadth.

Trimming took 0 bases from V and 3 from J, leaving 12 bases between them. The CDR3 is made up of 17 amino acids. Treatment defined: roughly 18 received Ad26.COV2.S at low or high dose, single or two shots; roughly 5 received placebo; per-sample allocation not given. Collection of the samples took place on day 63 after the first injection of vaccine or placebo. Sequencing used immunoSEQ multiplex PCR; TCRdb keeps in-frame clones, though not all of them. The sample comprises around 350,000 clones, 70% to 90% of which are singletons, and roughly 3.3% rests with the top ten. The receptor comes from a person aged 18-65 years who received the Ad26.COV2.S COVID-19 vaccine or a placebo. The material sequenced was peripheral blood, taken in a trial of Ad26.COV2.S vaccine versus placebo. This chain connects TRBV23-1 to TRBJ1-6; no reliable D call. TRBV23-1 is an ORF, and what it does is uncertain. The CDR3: CASSQSSRQYYNSPLHF. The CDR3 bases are TGCGCCAGCAGTCAATCGTCGAGGCAGTACTATAATTCACCCCTCCACTTT.